This T cell receptor (beta chain) was recovered during a study of blood T cell repertoires in COVID-19. The assay was immunoSEQ multiplex PCR, and TCRdb's table has in-frame clones only and misses some. The table shows 200,000 to 250,000 clones, with roughly 89% occurring only once. The CDR3 runs to 14 residues. V was clipped by 2 bases and J by 0 bases, with 8 bases between them. CDR1 and CDR2 (germline): SEHNR, FQNEAQ (reference sequence). The sample comprised peripheral blood. The J gene is TRBJ2-7, the V gene TRBV7-9; D is possibly TRBD2 (6 bases). This TCR came from a man aged 55 to 70 who had recovered from COVID-19. The CDR3 region has the DNA TGTGCCAGCAGCTTACCCGGGGGCTCCTACGAGCAGTACTTC. Protein: CASSLPGGSYEQYF. Full variable domain (rest looked up from reference TRBV7-9 and TRBJ2-7): DTGVSQNPRHKITKRGQNVTFRCDPISEHNRLYWYRQTLGQGPEFLTYFQNEAQLEKSRLLSDRFSAERPKGSFSTLEIQRTEQGDSAMYLCASSLPGGSYEQYFGPGTRLTVT.